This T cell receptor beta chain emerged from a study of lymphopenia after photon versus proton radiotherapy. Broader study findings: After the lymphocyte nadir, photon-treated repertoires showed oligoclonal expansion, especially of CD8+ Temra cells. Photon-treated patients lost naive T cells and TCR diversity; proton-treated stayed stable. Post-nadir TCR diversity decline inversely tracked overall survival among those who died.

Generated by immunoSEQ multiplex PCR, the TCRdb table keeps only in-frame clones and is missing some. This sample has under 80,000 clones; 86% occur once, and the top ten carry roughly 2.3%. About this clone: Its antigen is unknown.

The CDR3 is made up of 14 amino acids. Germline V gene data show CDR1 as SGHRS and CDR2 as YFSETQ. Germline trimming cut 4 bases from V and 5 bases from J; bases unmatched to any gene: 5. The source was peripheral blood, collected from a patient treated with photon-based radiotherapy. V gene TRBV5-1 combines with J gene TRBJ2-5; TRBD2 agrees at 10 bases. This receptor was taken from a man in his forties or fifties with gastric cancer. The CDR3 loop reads CASSPSGGAETQYF. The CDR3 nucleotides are TGCGCCAGCAGCCCAAGCGGGGGGGCGGAGACCCAGTACTTC.